This T cell receptor beta chain emerged from a study of blood T cells in healthy people across ages. In the case of this clonotype: Its specificity is unknown.

The CDR3 is 14 amino acids. General study points: Observed TCR beta diversity per million T cells went down as age went up. This fall followed a roughly linear course with age.

A second PCR of roughly 6 to 12 cycles used a sample-barcoded 5' primer and a J-beta primer mix. The study obtained at least 2.5 million CDR3-containing paired-end reads from every sample. Using its own MiXCR run on the 5' RACE reads, TCRdb lists one record per CDR3 protein. The sample records over 500,000 distinct CDR3 sequences, 27% being singletons. The sample was also linked to a second study, of T cells of mothers and their children. According to that study: Whatever RNA was extracted went entirely into cDNA synthesis, at about 1.6 ug per 15 ul.

The chain couples TRBV21-1 to TRBJ1-1; whether TRBD1, the table's D call, matches the DNA was not checked. TRBV21-1 is termed a pseudogene. The sample taken for sequencing was blood. The sequence was obtained from a boy aged 2 to 9 in good health. The chain's CDR3 is CASSFRQVYTEAFF. The CDR3 nucleotides are TGTGCCAGCAGTTTCCGACAGGTGTACACTGAAGCTTTCTTT.